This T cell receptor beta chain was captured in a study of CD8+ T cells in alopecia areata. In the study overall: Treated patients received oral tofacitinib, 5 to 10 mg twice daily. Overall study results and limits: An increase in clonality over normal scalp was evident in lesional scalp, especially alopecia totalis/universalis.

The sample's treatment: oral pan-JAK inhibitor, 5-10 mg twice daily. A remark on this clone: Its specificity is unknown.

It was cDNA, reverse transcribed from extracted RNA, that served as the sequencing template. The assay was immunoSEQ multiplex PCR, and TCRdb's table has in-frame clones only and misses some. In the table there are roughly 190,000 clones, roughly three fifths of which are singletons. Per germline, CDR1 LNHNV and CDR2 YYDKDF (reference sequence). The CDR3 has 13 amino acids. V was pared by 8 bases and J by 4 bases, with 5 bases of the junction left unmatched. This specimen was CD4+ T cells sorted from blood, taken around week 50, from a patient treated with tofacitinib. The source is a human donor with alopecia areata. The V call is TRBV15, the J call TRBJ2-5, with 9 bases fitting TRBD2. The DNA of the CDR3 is TGTGCCACCGGCGGGGGGGCCGGAGAGACCCAGTACTTC. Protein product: CATGGGAGETQYF.